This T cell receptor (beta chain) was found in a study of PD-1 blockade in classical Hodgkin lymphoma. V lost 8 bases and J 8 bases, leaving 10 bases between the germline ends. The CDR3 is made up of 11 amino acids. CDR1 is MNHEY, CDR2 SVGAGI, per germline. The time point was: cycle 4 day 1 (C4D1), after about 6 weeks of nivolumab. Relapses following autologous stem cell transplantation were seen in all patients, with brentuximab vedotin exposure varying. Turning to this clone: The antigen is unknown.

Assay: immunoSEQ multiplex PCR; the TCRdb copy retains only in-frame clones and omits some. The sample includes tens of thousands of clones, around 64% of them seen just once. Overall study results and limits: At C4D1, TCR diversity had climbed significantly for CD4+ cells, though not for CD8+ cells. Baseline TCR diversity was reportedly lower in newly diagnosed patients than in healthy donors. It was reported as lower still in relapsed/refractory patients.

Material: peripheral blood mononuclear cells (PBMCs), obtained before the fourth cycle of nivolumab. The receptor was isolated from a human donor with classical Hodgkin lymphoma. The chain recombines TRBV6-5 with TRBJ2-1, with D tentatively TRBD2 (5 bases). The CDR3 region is CASGSHYEQFF. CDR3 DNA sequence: TGTGCCAGCGGGAGTCACTATGAGCAGTTCTTC.